This passage covers 8 T cell receptor beta chains from one sample sequenced in a study of blood T cell repertoires in COVID-19. Some clones are missing from TCRdb's copy, which holds only in-frame ones; the method was immunoSEQ multiplex PCR. The table shows hundreds of thousands of clones, with 80% to 90% occurring only once. The sequenced sample consisted of PBMCs or T cells enriched from blood (not recorded which). These receptors were obtained from a woman under 40 who had been exposed to COVID-19.

The V call is TRBV6-5, the J call TRBJ1-2; TRBD1 matches 7 bases. The CDR3 contains 15 residues. V was clipped by 0 bases and J by 3 bases; unmatched bases: 4. CDR1 and CDR2 from the germline V gene are MNHEY and SVGAGI. In DNA form, the CDR3 reads TGTGCCAGCAGTTACTCGGCCAGGGGGTACTATGGCTACACCTTC. Its translation is CASSYSARGYYGYTF.

This clone showed up just a few times. The gene calls are TRBV5-1 and TRBJ1-1; D is possibly TRBD1 (6 bases). Germline V gene sequence: CDR1 SGHRS, CDR2 YFSETQ. Trimming cost V 4 bases and J 5 bases, with 6 bases left between them. The CDR3 is 11 amino acids. The CDR3 bases are TGCGCCAGCAGCCAGGGGACTGAAGCTTTCTTT. This translates into CASSQGTEAFF.

This clone was recorded only once. This sequence joins TRBV6-1 and TRBJ2-7, with no clear D. This CDR3 comprises 13 residues. CDR1 MNHNS and CDR2 SASEGT come from the germline V gene. V was cut by 1 base and J by 5 bases, with 9 bases left in between. CDR3 coding DNA: TGTGCCAGCAGTGAAGTCTCGTCCCACGAGCAGTACTTC. It yields the protein CASSEVSSHEQYF.

The CDR3 coding sequence is TGTGCCACCCGGCCGGGCGGGGGCGACCTTCAGCCCCAGCATTTT. Protein: CATRPGGGDLQPQHF. The gene calls are TRBV15 and TRBJ1-5, with D tentatively TRBD1 (6 bases). V dropped 8 bases and J dropped 6 bases, with 20 bases sitting between them. Germline assignment: CDR1 LNHNV and CDR2 YYDKDF (reference sequence). The CDR3 runs to 15 residues.

This chain links TRBV4-1 with TRBJ1-2; a possible D gene is TRBD1 (6 bases). Germline loops: CDR1 MGHRA, CDR2 YSYEKL. Trimming pared 0 bases from V and 3 bases from J, leaving 20 bases between. The CDR3 is 18 residues long. The CDR3: CASSQDWSGRGGDYGYTF. The DNA for the CDR3 is TGCGCCAGCAGCCAAGATTGGAGTGGGAGAGGGGGGGACTATGGCTACACCTTC.

The chain joins TRBV1 to TRBJ2-2; TRBD2, as called in the table, went unchecked against the DNA. TRBV1 is a pseudogene segment. CDR3 size: 12 residues. CDR3 nucleotide sequence: TGCACCAGCAGCCTTTCGACCGGGGAGCTGTTTTTT. This gives the protein CTSSLSTGELFF.

The chain recombines TRBV10-3 with TRBJ2-2; 7 bases align to TRBD1. Germline-derived CDR1 and CDR2 are ENHRY and SYGVKD. J gave up 6 bases and V 4 bases, and 5 bases lay outside the gene matches. The CDR3 covers 14 residues. The CDR3 region has the DNA TGTGCCATCAGTGGACAGGGAAGTCCCGGGGAGCTGTTTTTT. Its protein product is CAISGQGSPGELFF.

J is TRBJ2-2 and V is TRBV5-1; D is uncertain. In germline, CDR1 is SGHRS, CDR2 YFSETQ. The ends were cut back, 0 bases at V and 1 base at J, with 10 bases in the middle. CDR3 size: 16 residues. For the CDR3, the DNA is TGCGCCAGCAGCTTGGCCCTAAGTGGGAACACCGGGGAGCTGTTTTTT. Its protein product is CASSLALSGNTGELFF. The whole variable domain, filled in from reference TRBV5-1 and TRBJ2-2, reads KAGVTQTPRYLIKTRGQQVTLSCSPISGHRSVSWYQQTPGQGLQFLFEYFSETQRNKGNFPGRFSGRQFSNSRSEMNVSTLELGDSALYLCASSLALSGNTGELFFGEGSRLTVL.